The rows below give T cell receptor beta chains drawn from one sample of a study of human T cells and chemical hapten exposure. TCRdb redid the calling of the RACE reads with MiXCR, one entry per CDR3 protein. The repertoire includes approximately 97,000 distinct CDR3 sequences, around 25% of them detected once, and around a tenth sits in the top ten. The sequenced sample was whole blood, obtained in connection with sensitization to the hapten diphenylcyclopropenone (DPC). These receptors were collected from a man aged 35 to 55 with alopecia areata. Some clones in this sample may be carry-over from other donors' samples. CDR3s include the opening cysteine and the closing phenylalanine or tryptophan. Not every row has a clone size; where given, it reads once, few, many or a size class.

few | TRBV6-1 | CASSEGYSTDTQYF
few | TRBV30 | CAWSVLKADTQYF
. | TRBV25-1 | CASSLDKREGIRETQYF
. | TRBV6-1 | CASSEDLGIQPQHF
. | TRBV6-2/TRBV6-3 | CASSTEYEQYF
. | TRBV7-6 | CASSLDTSGRATDTQYF
. | TRBV12-3/TRBV12-4 | CASSLGQGTARDQPQHF
. | TRBV7-9 | CASSTPRATAETQYF
. | TRBV20-1 | CSAKTTIRQYNSPLHF
few | TRBV6-2/TRBV6-3 | CASSHYRARISSYNEQFF
. | TRBV6-6 | CASSYSKPNEKLFF
. | TRBV27 | CASIGPGGEQYF
. | TRBV7-2 | CASSLVDLLAEQYF
few | TRBV29-1 | CSVAWLADYEQYF
few | TRBV18 | CASSQGGGSYNSPLHF
. | TRBV24-1 | CATSEWRSSYNEQFF
. | TRBV7-9 | CASSLRTGTNSPLHF
few | TRBV6-2/TRBV6-3 | CASSGLAGGPTFSYEQYF
. | TRBV20-1 | CSAGGGETVVDTQYF
. | TRBV7-9 | CASSPSETGLEETQYF
. | TRBV25-1 | CASSESGTAFYNEQFF
few | TRBV7-2 | CASSLALGNQPQHF
. | TRBV6-5 | CASTIRWGQGSGANVLTF
few | TRBV20-1 | CSARSGPNQPQHF
. | TRBV27 | CASSITSGTNEQFF
few | TRBV3-1 | CASRHQAYNEQFF
. | TRBV28 | CASRYPSGLGYEQYF
few | TRBV11-3 | CASSLDPSGGWDTQYF
. | TRBV27 | CASHQGAGFPDTQYF
. | TRBV18 | CASSPTKNTGELFF
. | TRBV12-3/TRBV12-4 | CASNPQGPGNTIYF
. | TRBV11-2 | CASSFRGRTDYTDTQYF
. | TRBV10-2 | CASSDTGNTEAFF
. | TRBV12-3/TRBV12-4 | CASSLGRAAEQFF
few | TRBV6-5 | CASSYSFSGRAHEQYF
many | TRBV20-1 | CSARPLSWTEAFF
. | TRBV7-9 | CASKGAPNTGELFF
few | TRBV20-1 | CSAFFPGGNAEAFF
. | TRBV12-3/TRBV12-4 | CASREGLADYNEQFF
. | TRBV5-4 | CASSPRQGHEQYF
. | TRBV9 | CASSSKGLEETQYF
. | TRBV7-8 | CASSPGGTAGELFF
. | TRBV5-1 | CASSLALGQGGETQYF
. | TRBV25-1 | CASSVLGRSGRTGELFF
few | TRBV12-3/TRBV12-4 | CASSPSGRGRDTQYF
few | TRBV6-5 | CASSPDRVSNQPQHF
few | TRBV5-1 | CASSWQGATDTQYF
. | TRBV6-2/TRBV6-3 | CASSDGTGVQPQHF
. | TRBV18 | CASSPPSPADTQYF
. | TRBV12-3/TRBV12-4 | CASSRAGTGSSPLHF
. | TRBV20-1 | CSALMRTWGKDTQYF
. | TRBV9 | CASSVGVVGRYNEQFF
few | TRBV14 | CASSPPGQGLSPLHF
. | TRBV12-3/TRBV12-4 | CASSPLVLAGDTQYF